These 3 T cell receptor beta chains were all obtained from the same sample, sequenced in a study of cytomegalovirus exposure and HLA in healthy donors (dated by TCRdb to 2017 to 2019). Library preparation used the immunoSEQ multiplex PCR assay. For the multiplex PCR, a mixture combining 60 forward primers for TCR Vbeta segments and 13 reverse primers for TCR Jbeta segments was used. Imported from immuneACCESS, the table was reduced by TCRdb to in-frame sequences with V and J called. These copies leave out some clones; in studies compared against another copy, an unresolved V gene accounts for under half, and the cause of the remainder is not known. The sample table lists around 130,000 clones, around 86% of them with a count of one. Clones ranked in the top ten supply 2% to 2.5% of the sample. The sample was PBMCs. All receptors derive from a young man in good health and CMV-seronegative.

The chain combines TRBV6-5 with TRBJ2-1; 9 bases align to TRBD2. The V gene end was trimmed by 2 bases and the J gene end by 7 bases; junction bases not matched to a gene: 9. The CDR3 has 16 residues. The germline V gene has CDR1 MNHEY and CDR2 SVGAGI. CDR3: CASSYGSGGPRNEQFF. The CDR3 DNA reads as TGTGCCAGCAGTTACGGGAGCGGGGGGCCGAGGAATGAGCAGTTCTTC.

The J gene is TRBJ2-7, the V gene TRBV7-6; no reliable D call. This CDR3 is 13 amino acids long. Looked up from germline, CDR1 is SGHVS and CDR2 is FNYEAQ. The germline V and J ends were trimmed by 5 bases and 3 bases, with 11 bases remaining between them. CDR3 sequence (DNA): TGTGCCAGCAGCCGATCAGGTCGCTACGAGCAGTACTTC. Its translation: CASSRSGRYEQYF. Looking up the rest from reference TRBV7-6 and TRBJ2-7 gives the full variable domain: GAGVSQSPRYKVTKRGQDVALRCDPISGHVSLYWYRQALGQGPEFLTYFNYEAQQDKSGLPNDRFSAERPEGSISTLTIQRTEQRDSAMYRCASSRSGRYEQYFGPGTRLTVT.

The genes are TRBV5-1 and TRBJ2-7; 9 bases align to TRBD1. The trim removed 4 bases at V and 3 bases at J, leaving 14 bases unmatched. Germline V gene sequence: CDR1 SGHRS, CDR2 YFSETQ. The CDR3 has 17 residues. The CDR3 region is CASSPFPIQGAGYEQYF. The CDR3 DNA reads TGCGCCAGCAGCCCCTTTCCTATACAGGGGGCGGGCTACGAGCAGTACTTC. Supplemented by reference TRBV5-1 and TRBJ2-7, the full variable domain reads KAGVTQTPRYLIKTRGQQVTLSCSPISGHRSVSWYQQTPGQGLQFLFEYFSETQRNKGNFPGRFSGRQFSNSRSEMNVSTLELGDSALYLCASSPFPIQGAGYEQYFGPGTRLTVT.